Listed here is a single T cell receptor beta chain. The sample belongs to a study of T cell changes during pregnancy in multiple sclerosis. The CDR3 sequence is 15 residues long. Only in-frame clones appear in the TCRdb table, and some are missing; sequencing was by immunoSEQ multiplex PCR. Of 46,000 or so clones detected, approximately 92% appear once; the ten largest clones hold approximately 4%. This rearrangement joins TRBV21-1 to TRBJ1-2; TRBD1, as called in the table, went unchecked against the DNA. TRBV21-1 is classified as a pseudogene. This receptor was taken from a female donor with multiple sclerosis, enrolled in a pregnancy study. The sequencing used CD8+ T cells from peripheral blood mononuclear cells, collected after pregnancy. The CDR3, as DNA: TGTGCCAGCAGCACGCGACAGGACCAAAACTATGGCTACACCTTC. This encodes CASSTRQDQNYGYTF.